Shown below are 27 T cell receptor beta chains from a single sample sequenced in a study of CD8 T cells in ankylosing spondylitis. TCRdb used MiXCR to reprocess the 5' RACE reads, holding one entry per CDR3 protein. The sample shows approximately 290,000 distinct CDR3 sequences, less than 25% of them seen only once. Sequenced material: blood, either unsorted or a sorted T cell fraction (not recorded which). The receptor set was obtained from a female donor with ankylosing spondylitis or in good health (not recorded which).

This clonotype was seen ten or more times. A junction boundary mismatches the germline segment, possibly from a read error. The CDR3 reads CASSPGRFYHSPLHF. The CDR3 DNA follows: TGTGCCAGCAGCCCAGGACGGTTCTATCATTCACCCCTCCACTTT. The rearrangement links TRBV11-2 to TRBJ1-6; D is uncertain. Germline CDR1 is SGHAT and CDR2 is FQNNGV. The CDR3 runs to 15 residues.

This clonotype was counted between two and nine times. This chain links TRBV27 with TRBJ2-7; possibly TRBD2 for D (6 bases). V lost 0 bases to trimming and J lost 1 base, with 10 bases between them. Per the germline V gene, CDR1 is MNHEY and CDR2 is SMNVEV (reference sequence). The CDR3 spans 15 residues. The CDR3 is CASSLSMGGSYEQYF. The CDR3 bases are TGTGCCAGCAGTTTATCGATGGGGGGATCCTACGAGCAGTACTTC.

The rearrangement links TRBV6-5 to TRBJ2-7, with TRBD1 identical over 7 bases. CDR1 is MNHEY, CDR2 SVGAGI, per germline. V shed 1 base and J 7 bases; nucleotides not matched to a gene: 19. This CDR3 has 18 residues. CDR3 in DNA: TGTGCCAGCAGTTACTTGGGGTCCCCGACAGGGTCCTCTTGGGAGCAGTACTTC. It specifies CASSYLGSPTGSSWEQYF.

In its sample, this clonotype was seen a few times. This chain connects TRBV12-3 or TRBV12-4 to TRBJ1-5; maybe TRBD1 (5 bases). CDR3 length: 13 amino acids. The V and J ends lost 6 bases and 10 bases respectively, with 16 bases between them. Here the CDR3 DNA reads TGTGCCAGCAGCACCAGGGACCGTCTCCCCCAGCATTTT. This translates into CASSTRDRLPQHF.

This chain uses TRBV4-3 with TRBJ2-7, with TRBD2 identical over 7 bases. V lost 4 bases, J lost 7 bases, and 7 bases stayed unmatched. This CDR3 comprises 13 residues. Germline assignment: CDR1 LGHNA and CDR2 YSLEER. CDR3 coding DNA: TGCGCCAGCAGCCTAGGTCGAGCGGGGGAGCAGTACTTC. Translation: CASSLGRAGEQYF.

The rearrangement joins TRBV5-4 to TRBJ2-3, with 11 bases fitting TRBD2. Germline lookup yields CDR1 SGHNT and CDR2 YYREEE (reference sequence). This CDR3 contains 15 residues. Unmatched junction bases numbered 4, after V lost 2 bases and J lost 5 bases. CDR3 amino acids: CASSFVTSGRDTQYF. The CDR3 DNA reads TGTGCCAGCAGCTTTGTCACTAGCGGGAGAGATACGCAGTATTTT.

This chain joins TRBV6-1 and TRBJ1-2; D perhaps matches TRBD1 (5 bases). Per the germline V gene, CDR1 is MNHNS and CDR2 is SASEGT. The CDR3 covers 15 residues. Trimming took off 6 bases at V and 4 bases at J, with 18 bases between the two ends. The CDR3 here is CASRPRGQSPYGYTF. CDR3 nucleotide sequence: TGTGCCAGCAGGCCGAGGGGCCAGAGCCCCTATGGCTACACCTTC.

This clonotype was seen just once. The chain uses TRBV7-8 and TRBJ2-7; no reliable D call. The CDR3 has 17 residues. Trimming shortened V by 1 base and J by 0 bases, and 16 bases separated the two germline ends. The germline V gene has CDR1 SGHVS and CDR2 FQNEAQ. The CDR3 DNA reads TGTGCCAGCAGCTTAGAAGCGTTCAGCTCACCCTCCTACGAGCAGTACTTC. This codes for CASSLEAFSSPSYEQYF.

This chain uses TRBV15 with TRBJ2-1, with 8 bases matching TRBD1. Germline V gene sequence: CDR1 LNHNV, CDR2 YYDKDF (reference sequence). The CDR3 consists of 15 residues. The J segment lost 6 bases and the V segment lost 3 bases, leaving 7 bases of the junction unmatched. The CDR3 is CATSSRTGRGNEQFF. The CDR3 DNA is TGTGCCACCAGCAGCAGGACAGGGAGAGGCAATGAGCAGTTCTTC. The full variable domain, rest sourced from reference TRBV15 and TRBJ2-1, is DAMVIQNPRYQVTQFGKPVTLSCSQTLNHNVMYWYQQKSSQAPKLLFHYYDKDFNNEADTPDNFQSRRPNTSFCFLDIRSPGLGDTAMYLCATSSRTGRGNEQFFGPGTRLTVL.

The genes are TRBV7-7 and TRBJ2-5, with TRBD2 matching 11 bases. The CDR3 consists of 17 residues. V gave up 1 base and J gave up 1 base; unmatched junction bases: 5. Germline V gives CDR1 SSHAT, CDR2 FNYEAQ (reference sequence). The CDR3 protein is CASSLGSTSGIQETQYF. The CDR3, as DNA: TGTGCCAGCAGCTTAGGTTCGACTAGCGGGATCCAAGAGACCCAGTACTTC. The complete variable domain, with remaining parts taken from reference TRBV7-7 and TRBJ2-5, reads GAGVSQSPRYKVTKRGQDVTLRCDPISSHATLYWYQQALGQGPEFLTYFNYEAQPDKSGLPSDRFSAERPEGSISTLTIQRTEQRDSAMYRCASSLGSTSGIQETQYFGPGTRLLVL.

The V and J genes are TRBV10-3 and TRBJ1-1, with D uncertain. The CDR3 length is 17 residues. Trimming pared 4 bases from V and 3 bases from J, leaving 21 bases between. CDR1 and CDR2 from the germline V gene are ENHRY and SYGVKD. This CDR3 reads CAISGSTLPRRDTEAFF. Written as DNA, the CDR3 is TGTGCCATCAGTGGGTCCACCCTACCCCGCCGGGACACTGAAGCTTTCTTT.

This clonotype has a count of ten or more. Here the CDR3 DNA reads TGTGCCAGCAGCGCATTACCCATGGGACTGGGCGACTATGGCTACACCTTC. Its translation is CASSALPMGLGDYGYTF. V and J are TRBV28 and TRBJ1-2; perhaps TRBD1 as D (5 bases). The CDR3 runs 17 residues. Germline-derived CDR1 and CDR2 are MDHEN and SYDVKM. Trimming took 6 bases from V and 3 from J, leaving 23 bases between them.

A few counts support this clonotype. This rearrangement joins TRBV29-1 to TRBJ1-1; TRBD1 is a possible D gene (5 bases). The germline gives CDR1 SQVTM, CDR2 ANQGSEA. This CDR3 spans 14 amino acids. Deletions cut 4 bases from V and 1 base from J, with 13 bases between. The CDR3 protein is CSVVTGTGNTEAFF. In DNA, the CDR3 is TGCAGCGTTGTTACCGGGACGGGGAACACTGAAGCTTTCTTT.

This chain connects TRBV24-1 to TRBJ2-1, with a tentative D call TRBD2 (6 bases). Trimming pared 8 bases from V and 3 bases from J, leaving 19 bases between. This CDR3 region has 16 residues. Germline-derived CDR1 and CDR2 are KGHDR and SFDVKD. The CDR3 DNA follows: TGTGCCACCATGGGCGTTAGCGGTTCGCTCTACAATGAGCAGTTCTTC. It codes for CATMGVSGSLYNEQFF.

This clonotype showed up just a few times. J is TRBJ2-3 and V is TRBV7-6; 7 bases are a match to TRBD2. The V gene end was trimmed by 7 bases and the J gene end by 5 bases; junction bases not matched to a gene: 6. The CDR3 is 13 amino acids. Germline V gene lookup returns CDR1 SGHVS and CDR2 FNYEAQ. The CDR3 spells CASKELARDTQYF. The CDR3 DNA follows: TGTGCCAGCAAGGAACTAGCGCGAGATACGCAGTATTTT.

The sample holds a few counts of this clonotype. The genes are TRBV6-5 and TRBJ1-3, with 8 bases that match TRBD1. The CDR3 is made up of 19 amino acids. The V gene end was trimmed by 3 bases and the J gene end by 0 bases; junction bases not matched to a gene: 13. Looked up from germline, CDR1 is MNHEY and CDR2 is SVGAGI. The CDR3 sequence is CASSYSVAGGLSSGNTIYF. DNA of the CDR3: TGTGCCAGCAGTTATTCTGTTGCAGGGGGCCTTTCCTCTGGAAACACCATATATTTT.

This chain joins TRBV6-2 or TRBV6-3 and TRBJ2-7; D uncertain. Germline CDR1 MNHEY, CDR2 SVGEGT. CDR3 size: 12 residues. V was trimmed by 6 bases and J by 3 bases, leaving 9 bases between them. The CDR3 reads CASSLIDYEQYF. The CDR3 DNA reads as TGTGCCAGCAGCCTAATAGACTACGAGCAGTACTTC.

J is TRBJ2-3 and V is TRBV27, with 11 bases aligning to TRBD2. The V segment lost 4 bases and the J segment 1 base; nucleotides outside the gene matches: 16. This CDR3 has 20 amino acids. Germline V gene data show CDR1 as MNHEY and CDR2 as SMNVEV (reference sequence). The CDR3 protein is CASSSRRLAGSAFRTDTQYF. CDR3 bases: TGTGCCAGCAGTTCCCGAAGACTAGCGGGGAGCGCGTTTCGCACAGATACGCAGTATTTT.

This clonotype was seen many times. The J gene is TRBJ1-2, the V gene TRBV12-3 or TRBV12-4; possibly TRBD1 for D (6 bases). The CDR3 length is 15 residues. V lost 3 bases and J 6 bases, leaving 17 bases between the germline ends. CDR3 region: CASSFGRGGRDGYTF. The DNA of the CDR3 is TGTGCCAGCAGTTTCGGCAGGGGAGGAAGGGATGGCTACACCTTC.

This clonotype was observed a few times. J is TRBJ2-7 and V is TRBV15, with 7 bases matching TRBD2. V lost 0 bases, J lost 3 bases, and 2 bases stayed unmatched. The CDR3 loop spans 14 amino acids. Germline CDR1 is LNHNV and CDR2 is YYDKDF (reference sequence). The CDR3 DNA follows: TGTGCCACCAGCAGAGATGGGGACTACTACGAGCAGTACTTC. Its protein is CATSRDGDYYEQYF.

This clonotype has a handful of counts. The chain uses TRBV11-2 and TRBJ1-5; the D is unclear. Germline lookup yields CDR1 SGHAT and CDR2 FQNNGV. This CDR3 spans 14 amino acids. Between the trimmed V and J ends, which lost 4 bases and 1 base, there was a span of 8 bases. CDR3 coding DNA: TGTGCCAGCAGCTCCGGACGGAGCAATCAGCCCCAGCATTTT. As protein: CASSSGRSNQPQHF.

This clonotype was counted a few times. The rearrangement joins TRBV5-1 to TRBJ2-1; 9 bases match TRBD2. Trimming at V came to 1 base and at J to 3 bases, leaving 5 bases not matched to a gene. The CDR3 is made up of 16 amino acids. In germline, CDR1 is SGHRS, CDR2 YFSETQ. DNA of the CDR3: TGCGCCAGCAGCTTGAGGCCTAGCGGGAACTACAATGAGCAGTTCTTC. Its protein product is CASSLRPSGNYNEQFF. Full variable domain (missing parts from reference TRBV5-1 and TRBJ2-1): KAGVTQTPRYLIKTRGQQVTLSCSPISGHRSVSWYQQTPGQGLQFLFEYFSETQRNKGNFPGRFSGRQFSNSRSEMNVSTLELGDSALYLCASSLRPSGNYNEQFFGPGTRLTVL.

This clonotype was seen a handful of times. The chain employs TRBV4-2 and TRBJ1-4; no reliable D call. V lost 4 bases and J 8 bases, leaving 11 bases between the germline ends. The CDR3 covers 13 residues. The germline V gene encodes CDR1 LGHNA and CDR2 YNFKEQ. CDR3 in DNA: TGTGCCAGCAGCCGTCTGGAACGGGAAAAACTGTTTTTT. Amino acids: CASSRLEREKLFF.

This clonotype was seen only a few times. This chain joins TRBV12-3 or TRBV12-4 and TRBJ2-2, with D unclear. V was clipped by 2 bases and J by 7 bases, with 8 bases between them. The CDR3 runs to 13 residues. DNA of the CDR3: TGTGCCAGCAGTTTAAAGGAAGGCGGGGAGCTGTTTTTT. Amino acids: CASSLKEGGELFF.

This clonotype was recorded many times. The rearrangement joins TRBV20-1 to TRBJ2-7, with TRBD2 identical over 8 bases. Germline CDR1 DFQATT, CDR2 SNEGSKA (reference sequence). J gave up 3 bases and V 4 bases, and 11 bases lay outside the gene matches. This CDR3 contains 15 residues. The CDR3 nucleotides are TGCAGTGCTATCTCCAAGCGGGAGATGGTCTACGAGCAGTACTTC. This codes for CSAISKREMVYEQYF.

In this sample, this clonotype turned up many times. The chain carries TRBV20-1 and TRBJ2-7; 8 bases agree with TRBD2. Per the germline V gene, CDR1 is DFQATT and CDR2 is SNEGSKA (reference sequence). The CDR3 runs to 12 residues. The V gene end was trimmed by 6 bases and the J gene end by 4 bases; junction bases not matched to a gene: 5. The CDR3: CSAGLAPYEQYF. The CDR3 nucleotides are TGCAGTGCAGGACTAGCCCCTTACGAGCAGTACTTC.

The rearrangement uses TRBV20-1 and TRBJ2-7; D tentatively fits TRBD1 or TRBD2 (6 bases each). From germline, CDR1 is DFQATT and CDR2 SNEGSKA (reference sequence). This CDR3 is built from 17 residues. V was shortened by 6 bases and J by 0 bases, with 24 bases between the two germline ends. This CDR3 reads CSASYGPGGGYSYEQYF. CDR3 nucleotide sequence: TGCAGTGCGAGCTACGGACCCGGGGGCGGATACTCCTACGAGCAGTACTTC.